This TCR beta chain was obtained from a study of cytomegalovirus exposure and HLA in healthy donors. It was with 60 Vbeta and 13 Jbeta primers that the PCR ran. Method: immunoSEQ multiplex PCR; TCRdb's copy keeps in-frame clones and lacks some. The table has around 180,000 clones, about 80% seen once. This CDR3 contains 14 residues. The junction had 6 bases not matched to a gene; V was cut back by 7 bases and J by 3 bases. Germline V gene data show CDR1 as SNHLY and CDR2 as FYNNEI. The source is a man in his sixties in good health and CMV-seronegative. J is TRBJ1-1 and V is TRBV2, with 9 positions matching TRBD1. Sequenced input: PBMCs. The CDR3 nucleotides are TGTGCCAGCATGCAACAGGGGGCGCACACTGAAGCTTTCTTT. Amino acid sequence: CASMQQGAHTEAFF.